The clone carrying this T cell receptor beta chain has a count of ten or more. Antigen: not known. The source of the sample is a study of T cells after posttransplantation cyclophosphamide. Whole-study findings and limits: Donor CD8+ memory clones often dominated recipient blood repertoires at later times. TRB overlap between skin or GI tissue T cells and blood was limited. Recipient CMV seropositivity and CMV reactivation strongly tracked TRB clonality.

Cyclophosphamide on days +3 and +4 followed busulfan-fludarabine conditioning and a marrow graft. Germline CDR1 reads MNHEY; CDR2 reads SVGEGT. The germline V and J ends were trimmed by 6 bases and 4 bases, with 7 bases remaining between them. This CDR3 is 11 amino acids long. Generated by immunoSEQ multiplex PCR, the TCRdb table keeps only in-frame clones and is missing some. The sample has 7,500 to 8,000 clones, none seen only once. The rearrangement links TRBV6-2 or TRBV6-3 to TRBJ2-7, with D perhaps TRBD1 (5 bases). The material was PBMCs, obtained 94 days after allogeneic stem cell transplant with posttransplant cyclophosphamide. The TCR was taken from a female patient aged 60 to 70 who received an allogeneic stem cell transplant from an unrelated donor, was CMV-positive, and had acute GVHD only. Some T cells may be transferred from the graft donor. CDR3 DNA: TGTGCCAGCAGCCGACAGTACGAGCAGTACTTC. Its protein product is CASSRQYEQYF.